This T cell receptor beta chain derives from a study of PD-L1 blockade in urothelial cancer. Produced via immunoSEQ multiplex PCR; TCRdb's table is partial and in-frame only. The sample contains over 35,000 clones, about 89% of which appear only once. Time point here: pretreatment peripheral blood. Germline CDR1 reads SGHNT; CDR2 reads YYREEE (reference sequence). V trimming: 4 bases; J trimming: 1 base; junction bases outside the gene matches: 4. CDR3 size: 15 residues. The sequences come from PBMCs, collected around atezolizumab (anti-PD-L1) treatment. This sequence was found in a woman aged 55-69 years with urothelial cancer. The rearrangement links TRBV5-4 to TRBJ2-5, with 10 bases lining up with TRBD2. CDR3 DNA sequence: TGTGCCAGCAGCAAGGGACTAGCGTTCCAAGAGACCCAGTACTTC. Amino acid sequence: CASSKGLAFQETQYF.